These 24 T cell receptor beta chains were sequenced from one sample in a study of cytotoxic CD8 clonotypes in ibrutinib-treated CLL. The repertoire was sequenced with immunoSEQ multiplex PCR; TCRdb's copy has only in-frame clones and lacks some. The sample gives around 200,000 clones, approximately 70% of which show up once; 5.9% is in the top ten. This material consisted of PBMCs, taken after 12 months of ibrutinib treatment. The origin of the receptors is a human donor with chronic lymphocytic leukemia.

The V call is TRBV7-9, the J call TRBJ1-5; D gene ambiguous. Looked up from germline, CDR1 is SEHNR and CDR2 is FQNEAQ (reference sequence). The V end lost 5 bases, the J end lost 2 bases, and 19 bases lay between the germline ends. The CDR3 is made up of 17 amino acids. Written as DNA, the CDR3 is TGTGCCAGCAGCCACCCGCCTCCGGGATCGGGCAATCAGCCCCAGCATTTT. This translates into CASSHPPPGSGNQPQHF.

DNA of the CDR3: TGTGCCACCAGCAGGGACCGGCGGAACTACGAGCAGTACTTC. Translation: CATSRDRRNYEQYF. This chain uses TRBV15 with TRBJ2-7; D ambiguous. The CDR3 loop spans 14 amino acids. Trimming stripped 3 bases from V and 3 bases from J, with 12 bases between. Germline assignment: CDR1 LNHNV and CDR2 YYDKDF (reference sequence). Drawing the rest from reference TRBV15 and TRBJ2-7, the complete variable domain is DAMVIQNPRYQVTQFGKPVTLSCSQTLNHNVMYWYQQKSSQAPKLLFHYYDKDFNNEADTPDNFQSRRPNTSFCFLDIRSPGLGDTAMYLCATSRDRRNYEQYFGPGTRLTVT.

The chain couples TRBV6-5 to TRBJ2-1, with TRBD2 matching 7 bases. The junction had 5 bases not matched to a gene; V was cut back by 7 bases and J by 2 bases. This CDR3 is built from 14 residues. Germline values: CDR1 MNHEY, CDR2 SVGAGI. CDR3 region: CASKVLATYNEQFF. In DNA form, the CDR3 reads TGTGCCAGCAAAGTACTAGCGACCTACAATGAGCAGTTCTTC.

The chain has TRBV5-1 and TRBJ1-1; TRBD1 agrees at 7 bases. CDR1 and CDR2 (germline): SGHRS, YFSETQ. The trim removed 2 bases at V and 4 bases at J, leaving 2 bases unmatched. This CDR3 comprises 13 residues. CDR3 protein: CASSFDRATEAFF. The CDR3, as DNA: TGCGCCAGCAGCTTTGACAGGGCCACTGAAGCTTTCTTT. Variable domain in full (rest from reference TRBV5-1 and TRBJ1-1): KAGVTQTPRYLIKTRGQQVTLSCSPISGHRSVSWYQQTPGQGLQFLFEYFSETQRNKGNFPGRFSGRQFSNSRSEMNVSTLELGDSALYLCASSFDRATEAFFGQGTRLTVV.

The chain combines TRBV29-1 with TRBJ1-2, with D unclear. Between the trimmed V and J ends, which lost 6 bases and 4 bases, there was a span of 12 bases. There are 12 residues in the CDR3. Germline CDR1 SQVTM, CDR2 ANQGSEA. The CDR3 protein is CSVRMGSYGYTF. DNA for the CDR3: TGCAGCGTGCGAATGGGGAGCTATGGCTACACCTTC.

The J gene is TRBJ2-1, the V gene TRBV10-1; 8 positions agree with TRBD2. Per germline, CDR1 WNHNN and CDR2 SYGVQD (reference sequence). The V gene end was trimmed by 7 bases and the J gene end by 12 bases; junction bases not matched to a gene: 11. CDR3 size: 13 residues. As DNA, the CDR3 is TGCGCCAGCATGTGCGGGAGGCCCAAGAGGCAGTTCTTC. Its translation: CASMCGRPKRQFF.

The rearrangement joins TRBV13 to TRBJ1-6, with D perhaps TRBD1 (5 bases). Germline V gene data show CDR1 as PRHDT and CDR2 as FYEKMQ (reference sequence). The CDR3 runs to 14 residues. V lost 3 bases to trimming and J lost 10 bases, with 13 bases between them. The CDR3 is CASSFYQGASPLHF. As DNA, the CDR3 is TGTGCCAGCAGCTTTTACCAGGGTGCCTCACCCCTCCACTTT. Full variable domain (remainder filled in from reference TRBV13 and TRBJ1-6): AAGVIQSPRHLIKEKRETATLKCYPIPRHDTVYWYQQGPGQDPQFLISFYEKMQSDKGSIPDRFSAQQFSDYHSELNMSSLELGDSALYFCASSFYQGASPLHFGNGTRLTVT.

The chain uses TRBV5-1 and TRBJ2-2; 14 bases fit TRBD2. Germline CDR1 is SGHRS and CDR2 is YFSETQ. With V trimmed by 4 bases and J by 4 bases, 6 bases remained unmatched. There are 17 residues in the CDR3. The CDR3 here is CASSQGLAGAATGELFF. CDR3 sequence (DNA): TGCGCCAGCAGCCAGGGACTAGCGGGGGCCGCCACCGGGGAGCTGTTTTTT.

The gene calls are TRBV7-9 and TRBJ1-2; D gene unclear. This CDR3 has 14 residues. Trimming cost V 4 bases and J 0 bases, with 9 bases left between them. The germline CDR1 and CDR2 sequences are SEHNR and FQNEAQ (reference sequence). CDR3 sequence (DNA): TGTGCCAGCAGCTCCCAGGACGCTAACTATGGCTACACCTTC. Its translation is CASSSQDANYGYTF.

This clone was recorded once. V gene TRBV25-1 combines with J gene TRBJ2-5; D unclear. The CDR3 loop spans 13 amino acids. Germline CDR1 and CDR2: MGHDK and SYGVNS. V was pared by 2 bases and J by 7 bases, with 11 bases between. CDR3 loop: CASSERGKGTQYF. CDR3 coding DNA: TGTGCCAGCAGTGAACGCGGAAAAGGGACCCAGTACTTC.

This rearrangement joins TRBV7-9 to TRBJ2-2; 9 bases map to TRBD1. Germline CDR1 and CDR2: SEHNR and FQNEAQ (reference sequence). The junction had 7 bases not matched to a gene; V was cut back by 6 bases and J by 2 bases. The CDR3 has 16 residues. The CDR3 reads CASRVSGQGNTGELFF. CDR3 DNA: TGTGCCAGCAGGGTCTCGGGACAGGGTAACACCGGGGAGCTGTTTTTT.

This clone was recorded only once. The V and J genes are TRBV6-5 and TRBJ1-5; TRBD1 is a possible D gene (6 bases). CDR3 size: 13 residues. Trimming cost V 6 bases and J 3 bases, with 9 bases left between them. Germline V lookup: CDR1 MNHEY, CDR2 SVGAGI. The CDR3 DNA is TGTGCCAGCAGACAGGGCTCCAATCAGCCCCAGCATTTT. It translates to CASRQGSNQPQHF.

This clone was seen a few times. This chain joins TRBV5-1 and TRBJ1-5, with D hard to call. Trimming took 0 bases from V and 0 from J, leaving 10 bases between them. Germline CDR1 SGHRS, CDR2 YFSETQ. CDR3 length: 16 residues. The CDR3 is CASSLGNWNSNQPQHF. CDR3 nucleotides: TGCGCCAGCAGCTTGGGTAACTGGAATAGCAATCAGCCCCAGCATTTT.

This chain links TRBV5-1 with TRBJ2-2; no clear D. Germline lookup yields CDR1 SGHRS and CDR2 YFSETQ. The V end lost 2 bases, the J end lost 1 base, and 6 bases lay between the germline ends. The CDR3 is 14 amino acids. CDR3 sequence reads: CASSFPGNTGELFF. CDR3 sequence (DNA): TGCGCCAGCAGCTTCCCAGGGAACACCGGGGAGCTGTTTTTT.

The chain carries TRBV18 and TRBJ2-5; possible D gene TRBD2, 5 bases. The end of the DNA aligns better with TRBJ2-7, so the J call may be wrong. In germline, CDR1 is KGHSH, CDR2 LQKENI. This CDR3 region has 13 residues. For the CDR3, the DNA is TGTGCCAGCTCATCCGAGGGATGGGGCGAGCAGTACTTC. Its protein is CASSSEGWGEQYF.

The V call is TRBV7-9, the J call TRBJ1-3; no clear D gene. Trimming removed 0 bases from V and 0 bases from J, with 6 bases in between. CDR3 size: 15 residues. Germline V gene data show CDR1 as SEHNR and CDR2 as FQNEAQ (reference sequence). DNA for the CDR3: TGTGCCAGCAGCTTAGCGACGGCCTCTGGAAACACCATATATTTT. Residues: CASSLATASGNTIYF.

The chain couples TRBV15 to TRBJ2-7, with 12 positions matching TRBD2. CDR3 length: 16 amino acids. V shed 3 bases and J 5 bases; nucleotides not matched to a gene: 8. Germline CDR1 reads LNHNV; CDR2 reads YYDKDF (reference sequence). In DNA, the CDR3 is TGTGCCACCAGCAGCGGACTAGCGGGAATTTTCAACGAGCAGTACTTC. Translating gives CATSSGLAGIFNEQYF.

In this sample, this clone turned up many times. The chain joins TRBV5-4 to TRBJ1-5; TRBD1 matches 10 bases. CDR3 length: 16 amino acids. Germline lookup yields CDR1 SGHNT and CDR2 YYREEE (reference sequence). Losses at the gene ends were 1 base for V and 4 bases for J; bases not matched to a gene: 5. This CDR3 is CASSLWTGQGNQPQHF. DNA of the CDR3: TGTGCCAGCAGCTTGTGGACGGGACAGGGGAATCAGCCCCAGCATTTT.

The CDR3 region has the DNA TGTGCCAGCAGCCCGGGGGCGGGAGGGTTTCAGACCCAGTACTTC. Its protein is CASSPGAGGFQTQYF. The chain combines TRBV9 with TRBJ2-5; TRBD2 matches 9 bases. The CDR3 runs to 15 residues. V shed 4 bases, J shed 6 bases, and the junction held 10 bases outside the gene matches. Germline values: CDR1 SGDLS, CDR2 YYNGEE.

The rearrangement joins TRBV7-9 to TRBJ2-3; D call uncertain. Per germline, CDR1 SEHNR and CDR2 FQNEAQ (reference sequence). This CDR3 spans 15 amino acids. Trimming took off 4 bases at V and 3 bases at J, with 14 bases between the two ends. The chain's CDR3 is CASSSRAQVTDTQYF. In DNA, the CDR3 is TGTGCCAGCAGCTCCCGAGCCCAAGTTACAGATACGCAGTATTTT.

The V call is TRBV28, the J call TRBJ1-2; D may be TRBD1 (6 bases). Germline CDR1 and CDR2: MDHEN and SYDVKM. V was shortened by 6 bases and J by 8 bases, with 13 bases between the two germline ends. The CDR3 has 12 amino acids. In DNA form, the CDR3 reads TGTGCCAGCAGCTCTGGACAGAGGGGCTACACCTTC. This gives the protein CASSSGQRGYTF.

The chain recombines TRBV5-4 with TRBJ1-1; D might be TRBD1 (5 bases). The CDR3 has 15 residues. Germline CDR1 and CDR2: SGHNT and YYREEE (reference sequence). V was trimmed by 4 bases and J by 2 bases, leaving 15 bases between them. The CDR3, as DNA: TGTGCCAGCAGCCCACCGGGGGGGGGTAACACTGAAGCTTTCTTT. As protein: CASSPPGGGNTEAFF.

The rearrangement joins TRBV6-1 to TRBJ2-7; 13 nucleotides agree with TRBD2. The ends lost 3 bases at V and 2 bases at J; junction bases unmatched: 4. Germline CDR1 and CDR2: MNHNS and SASEGT. This CDR3 spans 16 amino acids. The CDR3: CASSDRGLAGPYEQYF. The CDR3 DNA sequence: TGTGCCAGCAGTGATAGGGGACTAGCGGGACCCTACGAGCAGTACTTC.

The CDR3 DNA reads as TGTGCCAGCAGCCCTCACAGGGCCGGGGGCTATGGCTACACCTTC. Its translation: CASSPHRAGGYGYTF. V gene TRBV11-1 combines with J gene TRBJ1-2; D might be TRBD1 (6 bases). Per germline, CDR1 SGHAT and CDR2 FQDESV (reference sequence). V was trimmed by 5 bases and J by 4 bases, leaving 17 bases between them. This CDR3 contains 15 residues.